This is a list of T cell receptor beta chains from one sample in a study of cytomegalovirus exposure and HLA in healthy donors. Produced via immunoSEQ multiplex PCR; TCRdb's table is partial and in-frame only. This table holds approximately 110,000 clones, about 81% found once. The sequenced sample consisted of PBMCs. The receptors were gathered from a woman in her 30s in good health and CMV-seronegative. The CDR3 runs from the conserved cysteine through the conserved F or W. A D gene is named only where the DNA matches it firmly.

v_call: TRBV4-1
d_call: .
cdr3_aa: CASSQDVRGNGYTF

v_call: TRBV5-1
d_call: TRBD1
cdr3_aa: CASSLMTGQAYEQYF

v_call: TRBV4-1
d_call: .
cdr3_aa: CASSQNEYNEQFF

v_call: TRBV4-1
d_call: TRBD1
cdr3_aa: CASSRKTGGSTDTQYF

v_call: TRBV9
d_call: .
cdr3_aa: CASSVAMNTEAFF

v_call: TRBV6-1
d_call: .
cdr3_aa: CASSKQGVSNTEAFF

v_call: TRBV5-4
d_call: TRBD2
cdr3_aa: CASSLGLAQNEQYF

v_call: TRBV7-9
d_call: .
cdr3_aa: CASSNREGTEAFF

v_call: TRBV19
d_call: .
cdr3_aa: CASSIDQVGVTEAFF

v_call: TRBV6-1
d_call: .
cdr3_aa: CASSERAGDNGYTF

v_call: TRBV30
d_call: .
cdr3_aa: CAWSREVDQPQHF

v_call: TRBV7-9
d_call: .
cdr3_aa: CSSSLAQGVFGYTF

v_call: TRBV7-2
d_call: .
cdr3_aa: CASSPRPGTFNYGYTF

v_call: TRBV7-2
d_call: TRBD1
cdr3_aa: CASSTGGAAKFEAFF

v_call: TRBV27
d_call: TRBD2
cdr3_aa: CASRGLAGGFQETQYF

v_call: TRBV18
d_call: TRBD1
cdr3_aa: CASSPPGPGQGAYGYTF

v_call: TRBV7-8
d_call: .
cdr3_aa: CASSSTWGNYGYTF

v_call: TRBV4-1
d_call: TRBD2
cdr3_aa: CASSQGIGGSRYEQYF

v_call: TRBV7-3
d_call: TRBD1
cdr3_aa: CASSPDRGLYEQYF

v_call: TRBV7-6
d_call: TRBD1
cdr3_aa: CASSFYGQGYTEAFF

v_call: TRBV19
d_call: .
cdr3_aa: CASSIDLSVNYGYTF

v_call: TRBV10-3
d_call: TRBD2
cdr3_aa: CAISSGSGKETQYF

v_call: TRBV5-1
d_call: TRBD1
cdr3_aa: CASSSGQGAAYGYTF

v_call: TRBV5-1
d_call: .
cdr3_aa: CASSPDSIAKVNEQYF

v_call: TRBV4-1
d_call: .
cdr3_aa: CASSQDRSSGNTIYF

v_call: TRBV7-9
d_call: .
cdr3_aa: CASSLAGSYGYTF

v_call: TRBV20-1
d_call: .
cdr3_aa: CSAPSPLGQFF

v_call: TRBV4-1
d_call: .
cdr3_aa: CASSQDRGTGANVLTF

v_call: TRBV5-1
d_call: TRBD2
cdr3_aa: CASRSTSGSSYNEQFF

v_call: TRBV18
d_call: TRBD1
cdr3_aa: CASSPRGQGGETQYF

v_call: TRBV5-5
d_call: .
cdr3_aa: CASSLLQGDQPQHF

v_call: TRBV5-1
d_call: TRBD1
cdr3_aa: CASSLDRGDGYTF

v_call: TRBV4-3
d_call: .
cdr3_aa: CASSQGLTSDYEQYF

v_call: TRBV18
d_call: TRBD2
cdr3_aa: CASSPPRGLAGPSRYNEQFF

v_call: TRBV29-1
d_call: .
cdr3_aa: CSVISAGTGELFF

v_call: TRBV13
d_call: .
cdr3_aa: CASSWRDSGSMETQYF

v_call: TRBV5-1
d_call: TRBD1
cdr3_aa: CASNWGPGGVYEQYF

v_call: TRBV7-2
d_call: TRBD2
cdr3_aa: CASSYPGLAGGRETQYF

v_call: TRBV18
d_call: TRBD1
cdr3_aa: CASSPQGAGADTQYF

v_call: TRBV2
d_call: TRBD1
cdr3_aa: CASSDTGTGAYGYTF